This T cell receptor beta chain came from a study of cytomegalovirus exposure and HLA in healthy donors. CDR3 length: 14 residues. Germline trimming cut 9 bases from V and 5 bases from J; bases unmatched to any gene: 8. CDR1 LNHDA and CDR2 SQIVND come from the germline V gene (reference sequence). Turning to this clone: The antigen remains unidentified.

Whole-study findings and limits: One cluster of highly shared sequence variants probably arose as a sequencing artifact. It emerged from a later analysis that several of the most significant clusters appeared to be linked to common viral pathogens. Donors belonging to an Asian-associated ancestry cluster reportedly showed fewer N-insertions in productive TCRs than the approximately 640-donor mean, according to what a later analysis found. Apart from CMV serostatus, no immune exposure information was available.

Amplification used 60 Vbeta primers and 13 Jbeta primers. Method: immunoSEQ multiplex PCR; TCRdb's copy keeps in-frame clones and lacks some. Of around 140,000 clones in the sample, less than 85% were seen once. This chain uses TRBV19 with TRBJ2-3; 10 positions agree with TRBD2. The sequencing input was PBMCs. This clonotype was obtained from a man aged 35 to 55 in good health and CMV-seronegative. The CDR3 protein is CASENSGGIDTQYF. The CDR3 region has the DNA TGTGCCAGCGAGAATAGCGGGGGGATAGATACGCAGTATTTT.